This TCR beta chain comes out of a study of T-cell reconstitution after alpha-beta-depleted transplantation in children. Preparation of the TCRbeta library involved a method that used unique molecular identifiers. From the PCR reads, TCRdb called clonotypes with MiXCR, one entry per CDR3 protein. The table shows some 500,000 distinct CDR3 sequences, with approximately 20% occurring only once. The CDR3 contains 17 residues. Germline V gene data show CDR1 as LNHNV and CDR2 as YYDKDF (reference sequence). With 1 base clipped from V and 5 bases from J, the junction kept 11 bases outside the gene matches.

The material sequenced was PBMCs from the stem cell graft donor, taken from the stem cell graft. The source of this sequence is a human donor who donated a stem cell graft to a child with acute lymphoblastic leukemia. This sequence joins TRBV15 and TRBJ2-1; 7 nucleotides match TRBD2. The CDR3 here is CATSRVAGPLLDNEQFF. CDR3 DNA sequence: TGTGCCACCAGCAGAGTAGCGGGCCCACTCTTGGACAATGAGCAGTTCTTC.